Listed here are 29 T cell receptor beta chains from one sample, sequenced in a study of blood T cell repertoires in COVID-19. TCRdb's table, derived via immunoSEQ multiplex PCR, lists solely in-frame clones and lacks some. The profile shows hundreds of thousands of clones, approximately 90% of them singletons. Material for sequencing was peripheral blood. The receptors derive from a woman aged 25 to 39 with acute or convalescent COVID-19.

The rearrangement uses TRBV30 and TRBJ1-5, with 7 bases fitting TRBD1. CDR1 and CDR2 (germline): GTSNPN, SVGIG (reference sequence). This CDR3 has 13 amino acids. J lost 7 bases, V lost 1 base, and 4 bases had no gene match. CDR3 loop: CAWSEGAGQPQHF. For the CDR3, the DNA is TGTGCCTGGAGTGAGGGGGCGGGCCAGCCCCAGCATTTT.

The rearrangement joins TRBV19 to TRBJ1-1, with D uncertain. Deletions cut 8 bases from V and 1 base from J, with 14 bases between. Germline CDR1 is LNHDA and CDR2 is SQIVND (reference sequence). The CDR3 is 14 amino acids. The CDR3 coding sequence is TGTGCCAGTCGCCAAATGGAGAGGAACACTGAAGCTTTCTTT. Translated: CASRQMERNTEAFF.

This rearrangement joins TRBV19 to TRBJ1-5; no firm D call. The CDR3 sequence is 15 residues long. The V and J ends lost 3 bases and 4 bases respectively, with 13 bases between them. Germline CDR1 is LNHDA and CDR2 is SQIVND (reference sequence). The CDR3 DNA follows: TGTGCCAGTAGTATCGGAAACAGCCTAAATCAGCCCCAGCATTTT. As protein: CASSIGNSLNQPQHF.

The chain recombines TRBV6-5 with TRBJ1-2; 8 bases map to TRBD1. The trim removed 7 bases at V and 2 bases at J, leaving 9 bases unmatched. Germline CDR1 and CDR2: MNHEY and SVGAGI. The CDR3 is 15 residues long. The CDR3 nucleotides read TGTGCCAGCATCCCATCCAGGACAGGGAACTATGGCTACACCTTC. Translated, it gives CASIPSRTGNYGYTF.

This clone was detected only a few times. The J gene is TRBJ2-1, the V gene TRBV4-1, with TRBD1 identical over 7 bases. Trimming cost V 5 bases and J 1 base; bases outside gene matches: 5. This CDR3 contains 15 residues. Germline V gene sequence: CDR1 MGHRA, CDR2 YSYEKL. The CDR3 loop is CASSKQGISYNEQFF. The CDR3 bases are TGCGCCAGCAGCAAACAGGGGATTTCCTACAATGAGCAGTTCTTC.

The chain combines TRBV5-4 with TRBJ1-1; possible D gene TRBD1, 5 bases. Germline V lookup: CDR1 SGHNT, CDR2 YYREEE (reference sequence). The CDR3 length is 15 residues. Trimming shortened V by 3 bases and J by 1 base, and 13 bases separated the two germline ends. Here the CDR3 reads CASSSQGGPNTEAFF. DNA of the CDR3: TGTGCCAGCAGCTCGCAGGGAGGGCCGAACACTGAAGCTTTCTTT.

This chain joins TRBV10-3 and TRBJ2-3, with D tentatively TRBD2 (5 bases). Trimming stripped 6 bases from V and 4 bases from J, with 14 bases between. Germline V gene lookup returns CDR1 ENHRY and CDR2 SYGVKD. The CDR3 spans 14 residues. The CDR3: CAISLRGPSDTQYF. The CDR3 DNA sequence: TGTGCCATCAGCCTCCGGGGTCCGTCAGATACGCAGTATTTT.

The V gene is TRBV19, the J gene TRBJ1-3; D not resolved. The CDR3 length is 14 residues. Germline loops: CDR1 LNHDA, CDR2 SQIVND (reference sequence). V lost 2 bases and J lost 4, with 9 bases in between. The CDR3, as DNA: TGTGCCAGTAGTATAAAAGTCGGGGGAAACACCATATATTTT. The encoded protein is CASSIKVGGNTIYF.

The chain employs TRBV28 and TRBJ1-1; D may be TRBD1 (6 bases). This CDR3 contains 14 residues. CDR1 and CDR2 from the germline V gene are MDHEN and SYDVKM. V was clipped by 4 bases and J by 0 bases, with 9 bases between them. Here the CDR3 DNA reads TGTGCCAGCAGTTCGACAGGTATGAACACTGAAGCTTTCTTT. Protein product: CASSSTGMNTEAFF.

CDR3 residues: CASSVGDSASYEQYF. The CDR3 nucleotides read TGTGCCAGCAGCGTAGGGGACAGCGCCTCCTACGAGCAGTACTTC. The V gene is TRBV9, the J gene TRBJ2-7; 7 bases align to TRBD1. Germline trimming cut 0 bases from V and 0 bases from J; bases unmatched to any gene: 3. The CDR3 consists of 15 residues. Germline-derived CDR1 and CDR2 are SGDLS and YYNGEE.

The chain is built from TRBV5-4 and TRBJ2-1, with TRBD2 matching over 10 bases. J was trimmed by 1 base and V by 2 bases; bases with no gene match: 12. CDR3 length: 19 amino acids. Germline loops: CDR1 SGHNT, CDR2 YYREEE (reference sequence). CDR3: CASSFGSRAGGPSYNEQFF. The CDR3 DNA sequence: TGTGCCAGCAGCTTTGGTTCCCGAGCGGGGGGGCCATCCTACAATGAGCAGTTCTTC.

This clone was detected only once. The chain carries TRBV6-5 and TRBJ1-2; weak D call: TRBD1 (5 bases). CDR1 and CDR2 (germline): MNHEY, SVGAGI. V was clipped by 8 bases and J by 3 bases, with 10 bases between them. The CDR3 extends over 12 amino acids. The DNA of the CDR3 is TGTGCCAGCGGGGCCCCGGACTATGGCTACACCTTC. Protein sequence: CASGAPDYGYTF.

V usage is TRBV10-3 and J usage is TRBJ1-1, with D maybe TRBD1 (6 bases). The CDR3 has 13 amino acids. CDR1 and CDR2 (germline): ENHRY, SYGVKD. V shed 3 bases and J shed 4 bases, with 9 bases lying between them. The CDR3 loop is CAISEGQLTEAFF. The CDR3 coding sequence is TGTGCCATCAGTGAAGGACAGCTCACTGAAGCTTTCTTT.

The chain couples TRBV7-6 to TRBJ1-1, with D unclear. The CDR3 is made up of 13 amino acids. Germline V gene data show CDR1 as SGHVS and CDR2 as FNYEAQ. V shed 3 bases and J shed 0 bases, with 5 bases lying between them. DNA of the CDR3: TGTGCCAGCAGCTTTACTTTGAACACTGAAGCTTTCTTT. Translation gives CASSFTLNTEAFF.

The CDR3 DNA follows: TGTGCCAGCAGCCAAATGGCTCGTATTATAGCGGCGAACACCGGGGAGCTGTTTTTT. The encoded protein is CASSQMARIIAANTGELFF. The chain combines TRBV3-1 (or the pseudogene TRBV3-2) with TRBJ2-2, with a possible D match to TRBD2 (6 bases). V was clipped by 2 bases and J by 0 bases, with 19 bases between them. CDR1 LGHDT and CDR2 YNNKEL come from the germline V gene (reference sequence). This CDR3 comprises 19 residues.

The rearrangement uses TRBV24-1 and TRBJ2-2; 7 bases align to TRBD1. V lost 4 bases and J lost 4; bases outside the gene matches: 11. CDR3 size: 17 residues. The germline CDR1 and CDR2 sequences are KGHDR and SFDVKD. CDR3 residues: CATSDPAWTGSTGELFF. The CDR3 DNA sequence: TGTGCCACCAGTGACCCCGCCTGGACAGGTAGCACCGGGGAGCTGTTTTTT.

This clone was seen a single time. This chain links TRBV5-1 with TRBJ2-7; 8 bases align to TRBD1. Trimming at V came to 2 bases and at J to 5 bases, leaving 6 bases not matched to a gene. This CDR3 spans 14 amino acids. Looked up from germline, CDR1 is SGHRS and CDR2 is YFSETQ. CDR3 nucleotides: TGCGCCAGCAGCTTCTCGACAGGGGTGGACGAGCAGTACTTC. It is translated as CASSFSTGVDEQYF.

A word on this clone: No conserved phenylalanine or tryptophan ends this CDR3, so it is likely a read error. Because the CDR3's place on the DNA is in doubt, the DNA is left out and the CDR3 is given as listed by TCRdb. The genes are TRBV5-1 and TRBJ2-7; the D call of TRBD1 is as the table states it, not checked on the DNA. The CDR3 has 12 residues if both end residues are counted. The germline CDR1 and CDR2 sequences are SGHRS and YFSETQ. CDR3 amino acids: CASSLSGTGAPD.

A single count supports this clone. The chain uses TRBV5-4 and TRBJ2-3; 8 bases agree with TRBD2. The CDR3 runs 17 residues. Germline CDR1 SGHNT, CDR2 YYREEE (reference sequence). Trimming cost V 3 bases and J 0 bases; bases outside gene matches: 9. The CDR3 spells CASSYRLARLSTDTQYF. The CDR3, as DNA: TGTGCCAGCAGCTACCGACTAGCGCGCCTTAGCACAGATACGCAGTATTTT.

The chain is built from TRBV2 and TRBJ1-4; TRBD1 matches at 10 bases. Germline CDR1 reads SNHLY; CDR2 reads FYNNEI. V lost 7 bases and J lost 5; bases outside the gene matches: 4. CDR3 length equals 14 residues. The CDR3 loop is CASIAGQGNEKLFF. CDR3 nucleotide sequence: TGTGCCAGCATCGCGGGACAGGGGAATGAAAAACTGTTTTTT.

The chain joins TRBV6-8 to TRBJ2-2, with D perhaps TRBD1 (6 bases). CDR1 is MNHGY and CDR2 is SAAAGT in the germline V gene. The V end lost 2 bases, the J end lost 6 bases, and 16 bases lay between the germline ends. The CDR3 is made up of 16 amino acids. CDR3 coding DNA: TGTGCCAGCAGTTACGAGGTACAGGGCTCACCCGGGGAGCTGTTTTTT. As protein: CASSYEVQGSPGELFF.

The rearrangement uses TRBV7-9 and TRBJ2-7; D possibly corresponds to TRBD1 (5 bases). The CDR3 has 15 residues. V was trimmed by 5 bases and J by 5 bases, leaving 19 bases between them. Germline assignment: CDR1 SEHNR and CDR2 FQNEAQ (reference sequence). CDR3 DNA: TGTGCCAGCAGCAGATACCGGCCACAACAGGACGAGCAGTACTTC. Amino acid sequence: CASSRYRPQQDEQYF.

The chain links TRBV24-1 to TRBJ2-5; 11 positions agree with TRBD2. The CDR3 has 18 residues. V lost 0 bases to trimming and J lost 5 bases; unmatched junction nucleotides: 10. Germline V CDR1 and CDR2: KGHDR, SFDVKD. The CDR3 is CATSDLVLAGGSMETQYF. CDR3 coding DNA: TGTGCCACCAGTGATTTGGTTCTAGCGGGGGGCAGTATGGAGACCCAGTACTTC.

V gene TRBV29-1 combines with J gene TRBJ1-1, with 7 bases matching TRBD1. The CDR3 is 14 residues long. The germline V gene encodes CDR1 SQVTM and CDR2 ANQGSEA. V dropped 7 bases and J dropped 4; count of bases not matched to a gene: 12. Here the CDR3 DNA reads TGCAGCGGGGGCCAGGGACAGTTAGGCACTGAAGCTTTCTTT. Translating gives CSGGQGQLGTEAFF.

The rearrangement links TRBV11-2 to TRBJ1-2; 8 bases fit TRBD1. Germline CDR1 SGHAT, CDR2 FQNNGV. J gave up 4 bases and V 1 base, and 5 bases lay outside the gene matches. The CDR3 is 15 residues long. This CDR3 is CASSLARGPSYGYTF. The CDR3 region has the DNA TGTGCCAGCAGCTTAGCCAGGGGGCCGTCCTATGGCTACACCTTC. Drawing the rest from reference TRBV11-2 and TRBJ1-2, the complete variable domain is EAGVAQSPRYKIIEKRQSVAFWCNPISGHATLYWYQQILGQGPKLLIQFQNNGVVDDSQLPKDRFSAERLKGVDSTLKIQPAKLEDSAVYLCASSLARGPSYGYTFGSGTRLTVV.

This clone was observed a single time. This sequence joins TRBV5-4 and TRBJ1-2, with D possibly TRBD1 on 5 matching bases. V shed 4 bases and J shed 10 bases, with 23 bases lying between them. Germline V gives CDR1 SGHNT, CDR2 YYREEE (reference sequence). The length of the CDR3 is 15 residues. The CDR3 region has the DNA TGTGCCAGCAGCGGGAGGGACGGGGCACAGGTGGACTACACCTTC. It specifies CASSGRDGAQVDYTF.

The chain joins TRBV6-5 to TRBJ1-2, with 7 nucleotides matching TRBD1. The CDR3 sequence is 14 residues long. V was pared by 0 bases and J by 7 bases, with 5 bases of the junction left unmatched. Per germline, CDR1 MNHEY and CDR2 SVGAGI. The CDR3 DNA sequence: TGTGCCAGCAGTTACTCACAGGGGCAGGGTGGCTACACCTTC. It specifies CASSYSQGQGGYTF.

This clone has just one count. The chain combines TRBV10-2 with TRBJ1-3, with TRBD1 matching 8 bases. Trimming cost V 2 bases and J 1 base; bases outside gene matches: 1. CDR1 is WSHSY, CDR2 SAAADI, per germline. The CDR3 has 15 amino acids. CDR3 nucleotides: TGCGCCAGCAGTGAGAACAGGGGGTCTGGAAACACCATATATTTT. It codes for CASSENRGSGNTIYF.

The chain links TRBV6-1 to TRBJ2-7; no clear D gene. CDR1 is MNHNS and CDR2 is SASEGT in the germline V gene. Trimming cost V 1 base and J 3 bases, with 10 bases left between them. This CDR3 spans 14 amino acids. This CDR3 is CASSEVGLLYEQYF. CDR3 nucleotides: TGTGCCAGCAGTGAAGTTGGGCTCCTCTACGAGCAGTACTTC.